Following are 14 T cell receptor beta chains from one sample sequenced in a study of blood T cell repertoires in COVID-19. Sequencing was performed with immunoSEQ multiplex PCR; in TCRdb, only in-frame clones are kept and a portion is missing. The data contain 110,000 to 150,000 clones, 80% to 90% of them singletons. Sequencing was carried out using PBMCs or T cells enriched from blood (not recorded which). These TCRs come from a man aged 50-59 years who had recovered from COVID-19.

The chain combines TRBV11-2 with TRBJ2-1; TRBD2 might be the D (6 bases). Germline V gene sequence: CDR1 SGHAT, CDR2 FQNNGV. CDR3 length: 15 amino acids. Between the trimmed V and J ends, which lost 5 bases and 3 bases, there was a span of 14 bases. CDR3 nucleotides: TGTGCCAGCAGCAGACTCCGGACTAACTACAATGAGCAGTTCTTC. Translating it yields CASSRLRTNYNEQFF.

In this sample, this clone turned up once. This chain uses TRBV4-3 with TRBJ1-1, with 11 positions matching TRBD1. The germline V gene encodes CDR1 LGHNA and CDR2 YSLEER. This CDR3 spans 16 amino acids. Unmatched junction bases numbered 4, after V lost 3 bases and J lost 1 base. The CDR3 loop is CASSQLGTGGNTEAFF. The CDR3 DNA sequence: TGCGCCAGCAGCCAGCTAGGGACAGGGGGGAACACTGAAGCTTTCTTT.

V usage is TRBV24-1 and J usage is TRBJ2-2; 15 positions agree with TRBD2. The germline V gene encodes CDR1 KGHDR and CDR2 SFDVKD. Trimming cost V 3 bases and J 0 bases; bases outside gene matches: 10. The CDR3 spans 21 residues. The CDR3 spells CATSDQPGLAGGISNTGELFF. The CDR3 coding sequence is TGTGCCACCAGTGATCAGCCGGGACTAGCGGGGGGAATTTCGAACACCGGGGAGCTGTTTTTT.

The chain is built from TRBV11-2 and TRBJ2-3; 8 bases map to TRBD1. CDR1 and CDR2 (germline): SGHAT, FQNNGV. The CDR3 spans 19 residues. With V trimmed by 5 bases and J by 2 bases, 18 bases remained unmatched. CDR3 residues: CASSLNPDRGGGHTDTQYF. CDR3 bases: TGTGCCAGCAGCCTAAACCCTGACAGGGGAGGAGGACACACAGATACGCAGTATTTT.

The chain joins TRBV5-8 to TRBJ2-3, with a weak D call TRBD2 (6 bases). Germline assignment: CDR1 SGHTS and CDR2 YDEGEE. The V end lost 6 bases, the J end lost 6 bases, and 26 bases lay between the germline ends. CDR3 length equals 17 residues. The CDR3 DNA reads as TGTGCCAGCACCCTGGGGATGGATCCCCGAGGAGGGGATACGCAGTATTTT. Its translation is CASTLGMDPRGGDTQYF. Using reference TRBV5-8 and TRBJ2-3 for the parts outside the CDR3, the full variable domain is EAGVTQSPTHLIKTRGQQATLRCSPISGHTSVYWYQQALGLGLQFLLWYDEGEERNRGNFPPRFSGRQFPNYSSELNVNALELEDSALYLCASTLGMDPRGGDTQYFGPGTRLTVL.

The J gene is TRBJ2-1, the V gene TRBV5-1, with 8 positions matching TRBD2. The CDR3 extends over 17 amino acids. J gave up 0 bases and V 9 bases, and 14 bases lay outside the gene matches. Germline V gene data show CDR1 as SGHRS and CDR2 as YFSETQ. CDR3 region: CATNVVAGTSSYNEQFF. In DNA form, the CDR3 reads TGCGCCACCAACGTAGTAGCGGGGACGAGCTCCTACAATGAGCAGTTCTTC.

This sequence joins TRBV4-1 and TRBJ2-5, with 7 bases that match TRBD1. Germline CDR1 is MGHRA and CDR2 is YSYEKL. With V trimmed by 1 base and J by 3 bases, 5 bases remained unmatched. The CDR3 is 15 amino acids. CDR3 sequence: CASSQAGTAKETQYF. The CDR3 coding sequence is TGCGCCAGCAGCCAAGCGGGGACAGCAAAAGAGACCCAGTACTTC.

The chain joins TRBV19 to TRBJ2-7, with a weak D call TRBD2 (6 bases). CDR3 length: 15 residues. Germline CDR1 LNHDA, CDR2 SQIVND (reference sequence). Trimming took off 7 bases at V and 2 bases at J, with 18 bases between the two ends. Written as DNA, the CDR3 is TGTGCCAGTATATGTCGAAGGAGCGGGCCCTACGAGCAGTACTTC. Translation gives CASICRRSGPYEQYF.

The chain joins TRBV7-3 to TRBJ2-3; 10 nucleotides align to TRBD2. V was pared by 5 bases and J by 5 bases, with 13 bases of the junction left unmatched. The germline gives CDR1 SGHTA, CDR2 FQGTGA. The length of the CDR3 is 17 residues. CDR3 region: CASSPIPSGSVGDTQYF. The DNA for the CDR3 is TGTGCCAGCAGCCCGATCCCTAGCGGGAGTGTCGGAGATACGCAGTATTTT.

The gene calls are TRBV7-2 and TRBJ1-4; TRBD1 matches 7 bases. The CDR3 consists of 15 residues. Losses at the gene ends were 5 bases for V and 6 bases for J; bases not matched to a gene: 9. The V gene's germline CDR1 is SGHTA and CDR2 FQGNSA. CDR3 sequence reads: CASSTLTGHHEKLFF. In nucleotides, the CDR3 is TGTGCCAGCAGCACGTTGACAGGGCATCATGAAAAACTGTTTTTT.

The V gene is TRBV9, the J gene TRBJ2-1; D ambiguous. The V gene's germline CDR1 is SGDLS and CDR2 YYNGEE. The CDR3 has 13 residues. V lost 0 bases, J lost 7 bases, and 8 bases lay in between. CDR3 sequence: CASSVGRVNEQFF. The CDR3 DNA reads TGTGCCAGCAGCGTAGGTCGAGTAAATGAGCAGTTCTTC.

The J gene is TRBJ1-2, the V gene TRBV2, with 10 bases that match TRBD1. Per the germline V gene, CDR1 is SNHLY and CDR2 is FYNNEI. The CDR3 totals 13 residues. Trimming at V came to 11 bases and at J to 3 bases, leaving 6 bases not matched to a gene. The CDR3 loop reads CAGTGARDYGYTF. In nucleotides, the CDR3 is TGTGCCGGGACAGGGGCGCGAGACTATGGCTACACCTTC.

The V gene is TRBV15, the J gene TRBJ2-7; TRBD2 agrees at 12 bases. The CDR3 spans 15 residues. The V and J ends lost 1 base and 4 bases, in that order; junction bases with no gene match: 2. The germline CDR1 and CDR2 sequences are LNHNV and YYDKDF (reference sequence). The CDR3, as DNA: TGTGCCACCAGCAGAGCGACTAGCGGGGGATACGAGCAGTACTTC. Translation gives CATSRATSGGYEQYF.

J is TRBJ2-3 and V is TRBV5-1; TRBD1 agrees at 9 bases. Germline lookup yields CDR1 SGHRS and CDR2 YFSETQ. The ends lost 4 bases at V and 5 bases at J; junction bases unmatched: 5. The CDR3 extends over 14 amino acids. The CDR3 coding sequence is TGCGCCAGCAGCGGCGGACAGGGGAGAGATACGCAGTATTTT. It translates to CASSGGQGRDTQYF.